These 4 T cell receptor beta chains share one sample of origin, sequenced in a study of OX40 agonist ivuxolimab in advanced cancers. Only in-frame clones appear in the TCRdb table, and some are missing; sequencing was by immunoSEQ multiplex PCR. This sample has around 63,000 clones, with around 89% found just once. The sequenced sample was CD4+ or CD8+ T cells sorted from blood, obtained in a trial of the OX40 agonist ivuxolimab. These TCRs come from an adult with an advanced solid tumor such as melanoma, head and neck, liver or kidney cancer.

The genes are TRBV6-5 and TRBJ1-4; no clear D. V lost 2 bases and J lost 5, with 15 bases in between. Germline V lookup: CDR1 MNHEY, CDR2 SVGAGI. The CDR3 extends over 16 amino acids. CDR3 sequence reads: CASSYKAYSGNEKLFF. In DNA, the CDR3 is TGTGCCAGCAGTTACAAAGCCTACAGCGGCAATGAAAAACTGTTTTTT.

The chain combines TRBV18 with TRBJ1-2; 7 bases map to TRBD1. The germline V gene has CDR1 KGHSH and CDR2 LQKENI. CDR3 length: 15 amino acids. J lost 4 bases, V lost 5 bases, and 10 bases had no gene match. This chain's CDR3 is CASSSETGAPYGYTF. DNA for the CDR3: TGTGCCAGCTCATCCGAAACAGGGGCCCCCTATGGCTACACCTTC. The full variable domain, in which reference TRBV18 and TRBJ1-2 provide the parts outside the CDR3, is NAGVMQNPRHLVRRRGQEARLRCSPMKGHSHVYWYRQLPEEGLKFMVYLQKENIIDESGMPKERFSAEFPKEGPSILRIQQVVRGDSAAYFCASSSETGAPYGYTFGSGTRLTVV.

The CDR3, as DNA: TGCGCCAGCAGTGAGAGTACCGGGGAGCTGTTTTTT. This encodes CASSESTGELFF. The rearrangement joins TRBV10-2 to TRBJ2-2; D not certain. This CDR3 comprises 12 residues. Trimming shortened V by 2 bases and J by 5 bases, and 3 bases separated the two germline ends. The V gene's germline CDR1 is WSHSY and CDR2 SAAADI.

This chain joins TRBV4-2 and TRBJ1-6; no firm D call. This CDR3 spans 17 amino acids. Germline CDR1 is LGHNA and CDR2 is YNFKEQ. V lost 4 bases and J 0 bases, leaving 13 bases between the germline ends. The CDR3 nucleotides are TGTGCCAGCAGCCCAGAGGGTGGTTTCTCCTATAATTCACCCCTCCACTTT. Translating it yields CASSPEGGFSYNSPLHF.